Given below is one TCR beta chain in context. Its specificity is not known. The source of the sample is a study of cytomegalovirus exposure and HLA in healthy donors. Overall study results and limits: No immune exposure information besides CMV serostatus was available. Researchers counted some 150 TCR beta chains as cytomegalovirus-associated.

This CDR3 has 15 residues. Germline V lookup: CDR1 KGHSH, CDR2 LQKENI. Primers for the PCR totalled 60 Vbeta and 13 Jbeta. This table comes from immunoSEQ multiplex PCR, and its TCRdb copy is limited to in-frame clones, with some not included. The table shows under 200,000 clones, with over 75% occurring only once. This clonotype originated in a man in his fifties in good health and CMV-seronegative. The chain couples TRBV18 to TRBJ2-5; TRBD1 aligns across 10 bases. Judging by the DNA end, TRBJ2-7 fits better; the J call may be wrong. The specimen sequenced was PBMCs. Here the CDR3 DNA reads TGTGCCAGCTCACCACCGGGACAGGGGAACCACGAGCAGTACTTC. Its translation is CASSPPGQGNHEQYF.